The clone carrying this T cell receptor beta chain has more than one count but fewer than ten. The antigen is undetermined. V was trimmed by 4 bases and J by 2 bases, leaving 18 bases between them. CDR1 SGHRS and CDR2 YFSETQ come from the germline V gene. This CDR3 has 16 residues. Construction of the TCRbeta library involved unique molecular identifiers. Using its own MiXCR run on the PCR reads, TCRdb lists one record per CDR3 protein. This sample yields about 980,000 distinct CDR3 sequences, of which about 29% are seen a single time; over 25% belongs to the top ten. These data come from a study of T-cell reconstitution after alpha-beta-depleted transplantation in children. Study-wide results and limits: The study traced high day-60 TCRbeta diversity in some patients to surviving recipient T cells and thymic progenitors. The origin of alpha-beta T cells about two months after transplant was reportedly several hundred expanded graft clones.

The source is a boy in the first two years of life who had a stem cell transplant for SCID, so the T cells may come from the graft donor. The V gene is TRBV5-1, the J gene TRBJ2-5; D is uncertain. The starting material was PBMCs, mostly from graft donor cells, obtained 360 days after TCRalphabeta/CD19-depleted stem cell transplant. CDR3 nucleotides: TGCGCCAGCAGCCCGGCAATTGTCCGCACACAAGAGACCCAGTACTTC. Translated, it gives CASSPAIVRTQETQYF.